The 12 T cell receptor beta chains listed next were all sequenced from one sample in a study of cytomegalovirus exposure and HLA in healthy donors. The protocol was immunoSEQ multiplex PCR, while the TCRdb copy is restricted to in-frame clones and leaves out a portion. The sample includes 99,000 or so clones, about 88% of them seen just once. Sequenced material: PBMCs. These receptors were collected from a woman between 18 and 30 years old in good health and CMV-seropositive.

The rearrangement joins TRBV6-1 to TRBJ1-5; TRBD1 matches 11 bases. Germline V gene lookup returns CDR1 MNHNS and CDR2 SASEGT. This CDR3 is built from 14 residues. The CDR3 DNA reads TGTGCTGCGGACAGGGGGCGATCGAATGAGCCCCAGCATTTT. As protein: CAADRGRSNEPQHF.

V gene TRBV5-6 combines with J gene TRBJ1-5; unclear D gene. This CDR3 has 15 amino acids. V lost 2 bases and J 3 bases, leaving 12 bases between the germline ends. The germline gives CDR1 SGHDT, CDR2 YYEEEE. CDR3 amino acids: CASSLFAGSNQPQHF. The CDR3, as DNA: TGTGCCAGCAGCTTATTCGCCGGGTCCAATCAGCCCCAGCATTTT. The whole variable domain, remainder taken from reference TRBV5-6 and TRBJ1-5, is DAGVTQSPTHLIKTRGQQVTLRCSPKSGHDTVSWYQQALGQGPQFIFQYYEEEERQRGNFPDRFSGHQFPNYSSELNVNALLLGDSALYLCASSLFAGSNQPQHFGDGTRLSIL.

The chain carries TRBV18 and TRBJ1-1, with unresolved D. Germline CDR1 is KGHSH and CDR2 is LQKENI. Trimming removed 6 bases from V and 5 bases from J, with 10 bases in between. The CDR3 extends over 12 amino acids. The CDR3: CASSSRGTEAFF. The CDR3 DNA reads as TGTGCCAGCTCGTCGAGAGGAACTGAAGCTTTCTTT.

The chain uses TRBV18 and TRBJ1-5, with a weak D call TRBD1 (5 bases). This CDR3 has 16 amino acids. Germline V gene lookup returns CDR1 KGHSH and CDR2 LQKENI. V lost 4 bases and J 4 bases, leaving 17 bases between the germline ends. CDR3 sequence reads: CASSRPGGVKNQPQHF. In DNA, the CDR3 is TGTGCCAGCTCACGTCCGGGAGGGGTTAAAAATCAGCCCCAGCATTTT.

This chain connects TRBV28 to TRBJ2-1; 7 bases agree with TRBD1. CDR3 length: 17 amino acids. Losses at the gene ends were 5 bases for V and 4 bases for J; bases not matched to a gene: 14. The germline V gene has CDR1 MDHEN and CDR2 SYDVKM. The CDR3 DNA reads as TGTGCCAGCAGTGTACCCGGCAGGGGGAGAACATACAATGAGCAGTTCTTC. Its protein product is CASSVPGRGRTYNEQFF.

This sequence joins TRBV7-9 and TRBJ2-3; 9 bases line up with TRBD2. V dropped 10 bases and J dropped 2; count of bases not matched to a gene: 7. From germline, CDR1 is SEHNR and CDR2 FQNEAQ (reference sequence). CDR3 length: 14 amino acids. Here the CDR3 DNA reads TGTGCCACCCTTCTAGCGGGGTCCACAGATACGCAGTATTTT. Protein sequence: CATLLAGSTDTQYF.

This chain connects TRBV28 to TRBJ2-5, with TRBD1 as a possible D gene (6 bases). This CDR3 comprises 13 residues. The germline CDR1 and CDR2 sequences are MDHEN and SYDVKM. Trimming cost V 3 bases and J 5 bases, with 10 bases left between them. In nucleotides, the CDR3 is TGTGCCAGCAGTTTGGGGGCAGTGGAGACCCAGTACTTC. This translates into CASSLGAVETQYF.

J is TRBJ1-1 and V is TRBV2, with TRBD1 as a possible D gene (6 bases). Trimming left V 8 bases short and J 7 bases short, with 11 bases between. Germline V gene sequence: CDR1 SNHLY, CDR2 FYNNEI. The CDR3 has 11 amino acids. The chain's CDR3 is CASQGTIEAFF. The CDR3 nucleotides read TGTGCCAGCCAGGGGACTATTGAAGCTTTCTTT. Full variable domain (rest looked up from reference TRBV2 and TRBJ1-1): EPEVTQTPSHQVTQMGQEVILRCVPISNHLYFYWYRQILGQKVEFLVSFYNNEISEKSEIFDDQFSVERPDGSNFTLKIRSTKLEDSAMYFCASQGTIEAFFGQGTRLTVV.

This rearrangement joins TRBV15 to TRBJ2-5; possibly TRBD1 for D (6 bases). Germline lookup yields CDR1 LNHNV and CDR2 YYDKDF (reference sequence). The V gene lost 1 base and the J gene lost 5 bases, with 23 bases spanning the gap. The CDR3 sequence is 18 residues long. The CDR3 nucleotides are TGTGCCACCAGCAGAGCCTCAATCAGAGGGGGATGGGGGGAGACCCAGTACTTC. It codes for CATSRASIRGGWGETQYF.

The gene calls are TRBV30 and TRBJ1-2; 10 positions match TRBD1. The ends lost 5 bases at V and 4 bases at J; junction bases unmatched: 7. This CDR3 contains 14 residues. Germline V gene data show CDR1 as GTSNPN and CDR2 as SVGIG (reference sequence). CDR3 DNA sequence: TGTGCCTGGGGGGGACAGGGGATATTCTATGGCTACACCTTC. It codes for CAWGGQGIFYGYTF.

This clone was detected a few times. The V call is TRBV7-3, the J call TRBJ1-4, with D possibly TRBD1 on 6 matching bases. The germline gives CDR1 SGHTA, CDR2 FQGTGA. The CDR3 runs to 14 residues. V was clipped by 1 base and J by 8 bases, with 11 bases between them. For the CDR3, the DNA is TGTGCCAGCAGCTTAAGACAGGAGAACGAAAAACTGTTTTTT. Amino acids: CASSLRQENEKLFF.

This chain links TRBV2 with TRBJ1-1; 8 nucleotides align to TRBD1. Germline CDR1 is SNHLY and CDR2 is FYNNEI. CDR3 length equals 15 residues. V shed 2 bases and J 4 bases; nucleotides not matched to a gene: 6. The CDR3 DNA sequence: TGTGCCAGCAGTGAATTGGCAGGGGGCGTCACTGAAGCTTTCTTT. This codes for CASSELAGGVTEAFF.